These 32 T cell receptor beta chains were sequenced from one sample in a study of shared clonotypes between healthy human individuals. The data were produced by immunoSEQ multiplex PCR, yet TCRdb's version contains in-frame clones alone and is incomplete. Among roughly 2,000,000 clones, about 95% were seen once, and the ten largest hold around 1.2%. CD45RO-negative cells were positively selected for CCR7, leaving out terminally differentiated effector memory CD45RA+ cells. The specimen was naive CD8+ T cells sorted from blood. These TCRs come from a man aged 18 to 30 in good health.

This clone has a handful of counts. CDR3 sequence: CASAHTDRGNEKLFF. The CDR3 coding sequence is TGTGCCAGCGCTCACACGGACAGGGGCAATGAAAAACTGTTTTTT. This chain joins TRBV27 and TRBJ1-4; 9 bases match TRBD1. Germline V gene data show CDR1 as MNHEY and CDR2 as SMNVEV (reference sequence). V dropped 8 bases and J dropped 5; count of bases not matched to a gene: 9. This CDR3 spans 15 amino acids.

This chain uses TRBV5-4 with TRBJ1-1; D is perhaps TRBD1 (6 bases). The CDR3 consists of 13 residues. The germline CDR1 and CDR2 sequences are SGHNT and YYREEE (reference sequence). Between the trimmed V and J ends, which lost 2 bases and 4 bases, there was a span of 9 bases. CDR3 amino acids: CASSFGTRTEAFF. The CDR3 DNA is TGTGCCAGCAGCTTTGGGACACGCACTGAAGCTTTCTTT.

V gene TRBV5-6 combines with J gene TRBJ2-5, with 8 nucleotides matching TRBD1. J lost 0 bases, V lost 4 bases, and 14 bases had no gene match. The CDR3 has 18 residues. The germline CDR1 and CDR2 sequences are SGHDT and YYEEEE. The CDR3 region has the DNA TGTGCCAGCAGCCCCTATCGGGACAGGCGACAGTACCAAGAGACCCAGTACTTC. Translation gives CASSPYRDRRQYQETQYF.

The chain links TRBV7-6 to TRBJ1-1; 12 bases match TRBD1. V dropped 7 bases and J dropped 6; count of bases not matched to a gene: 6. This CDR3 spans 14 amino acids. Germline CDR1 reads SGHVS; CDR2 reads FNYEAQ. This CDR3 is CASTPGQGASEAFF. CDR3 bases: TGTGCCAGCACGCCGGGACAGGGGGCTTCTGAAGCTTTCTTT.

The chain combines TRBV6-5 with TRBJ1-1; D is unclear. CDR1 is MNHEY and CDR2 is SVGAGI in the germline V gene. The CDR3 sequence is 13 residues long. Trimming took 1 base from V and 5 from J, leaving 8 bases between them. In DNA form, the CDR3 reads TGTGCCAGCAGTTACTTCGATGGTACTGAAGCTTTCTTT. Its protein is CASSYFDGTEAFF.

This clone was detected once. This rearrangement joins TRBV27 to TRBJ1-1; 8 nucleotides align to TRBD1. Germline V gives CDR1 MNHEY, CDR2 SMNVEV (reference sequence). The CDR3 runs 15 residues. V dropped 4 bases and J dropped 1; count of bases not matched to a gene: 5. CDR3 coding DNA: TGTGCCAGCAGTTATTCTCAGGGGGCGAACACTGAAGCTTTCTTT. Translating gives CASSYSQGANTEAFF.

The chain joins TRBV11-1 to TRBJ1-1; D not resolved. V shed 0 bases and J shed 0 bases, with 8 bases lying between them. CDR3 length: 15 amino acids. Per the germline V gene, CDR1 is SGHAT and CDR2 is FQDESV (reference sequence). The DNA of the CDR3 is TGTGCCAGCAGCTTAGCGTCAGGAATGAACACTGAAGCTTTCTTT. Protein: CASSLASGMNTEAFF.

The chain carries TRBV7-9 and TRBJ2-3; D call uncertain. The CDR3 is 13 residues long. V lost 5 bases and J lost 3, with 9 bases in between. The germline V gene has CDR1 SEHNR and CDR2 FQNEAQ (reference sequence). In DNA, the CDR3 is TGTGCCAGCAGCGGTCGATTTACAGATACGCAGTATTTT. Translated, it gives CASSGRFTDTQYF.

Only one count was recorded for this clone. The same CDR3 can be traced to other DNA sequences in this sample. This chain joins TRBV11-2 and TRBJ2-7; D not certain. Between the trimmed V and J ends, which lost 5 bases and 4 bases, there was a span of 3 bases. The CDR3 has 10 residues. The germline V gene encodes CDR1 SGHAT and CDR2 FQNNGV. The CDR3 DNA follows: TGTGCCAGCAGCCAGTACGAGCAGTACTTC. It specifies CASSQYEQYF.

This chain joins TRBV19 and TRBJ1-4; possible D gene TRBD1, 6 bases. The CDR3 is 15 amino acids. The germline V gene has CDR1 LNHDA and CDR2 SQIVND (reference sequence). Trimming removed 3 bases from V and 4 bases from J, with 12 bases in between. CDR3 protein: CASSILQGFNEKLFF. The CDR3 DNA reads as TGTGCCAGTAGTATTCTACAGGGCTTTAATGAAAAACTGTTTTTT.

V usage is TRBV6-1 and J usage is TRBJ2-7, with a possible D match to TRBD2 (5 bases). CDR1 and CDR2 (germline): MNHNS, SASEGT. V lost 0 bases, J lost 3 bases, and 15 bases lay in between. The CDR3 has 16 residues. The CDR3 DNA sequence: TGTGCCAGCAGTGAAGCGGGGAGTCTAGCAGGCTACGAGCAGTACTTC. It translates to CASSEAGSLAGYEQYF.

V is TRBV5-1 and J is TRBJ1-1, with 8 bases that match TRBD1. CDR3 length: 18 residues. Germline trimming cut 4 bases from V and 0 bases from J; bases unmatched to any gene: 14. CDR1 is SGHRS, CDR2 YFSETQ, per germline. CDR3 amino acids: CASSQSQGGTLMNTEAFF. The DNA for the CDR3 is TGCGCCAGCAGCCAATCACAGGGGGGGACCCTTATGAACACTGAAGCTTTCTTT.

The chain couples TRBV5-8 to TRBJ2-7, with 11 positions matching TRBD2. The V gene end was trimmed by 3 bases and the J gene end by 9 bases; junction bases not matched to a gene: 11. Germline loops: CDR1 SGHTS, CDR2 YDEGEE. This CDR3 spans 15 amino acids. The CDR3 nucleotides read TGTGCCAGCAGCTATCCACTAGCGGGAGCGGTCGGGCAGTACTTC. It yields the protein CASSYPLAGAVGQYF.

This clone was observed once. The chain joins TRBV28 to TRBJ1-1; 9 positions agree with TRBD1. The CDR3 is 16 amino acids. CDR1 and CDR2 (germline): MDHEN, SYDVKM. With 5 bases clipped from V and 7 bases from J, the junction kept 14 bases outside the gene matches. The CDR3 here is CASSLNIPGQGIEAFF. Here the CDR3 DNA reads TGTGCCAGCAGTCTAAACATACCGGGACAGGGAATTGAAGCTTTCTTT. Full variable domain (remainder filled in from reference TRBV28 and TRBJ1-1): DVKVTQSSRYLVKRTGEKVFLECVQDMDHENMFWYRQDPGLGLRLIYFSYDVKMKEKGDIPEGYSVSREKKERFSLILESASTNQTSMYLCASSLNIPGQGIEAFFGQGTRLTVV.

The chain employs TRBV7-9 and TRBJ2-2; D gene unclear. The germline V gene has CDR1 SEHNR and CDR2 FQNEAQ (reference sequence). The CDR3 runs to 15 residues. Trimming took off 11 bases at V and 0 bases at J, with 16 bases between the two ends. CDR3 coding DNA: TGTGCCCACAACCGACCCCCCGCGAACACCGGGGAGCTGTTTTTT. Protein: CAHNRPPANTGELFF.

The CDR3 coding sequence is TGTGCCAGCAGCGAGGAGGGGAATGGCTACACCTTC. It specifies CASSEEGNGYTF. The chain employs TRBV5-4 and TRBJ1-2, with D possibly being TRBD1 (5 bases). V was trimmed by 4 bases and J by 6 bases, leaving 10 bases between them. The CDR3 loop spans 12 amino acids. The germline V gene has CDR1 SGHNT and CDR2 YYREEE (reference sequence).

The chain is built from TRBV7-9 and TRBJ2-5; D remains ambiguous. CDR3 length equals 14 residues. Trimming took 4 bases from V and 2 from J, leaving 11 bases between them. Germline V gives CDR1 SEHNR, CDR2 FQNEAQ (reference sequence). The CDR3 region is CASSSAELQETQYF. The CDR3 DNA reads TGTGCCAGCAGCTCCGCAGAACTTCAAGAGACCCAGTACTTC.

CDR3: CASSEPGWSGELFF. In DNA form, the CDR3 reads TGCGCCAGCAGTGAGCCAGGGTGGTCCGGGGAGCTGTTTTTT. The V and J genes are TRBV10-1 and TRBJ2-2; possible D gene TRBD1, 5 bases. CDR3 length: 14 residues. V lost 2 bases and J 6 bases, leaving 10 bases between the germline ends. Germline V gene lookup returns CDR1 WNHNN and CDR2 SYGVQD (reference sequence).

The gene calls are TRBV2 and TRBJ1-5; the D is unclear. The V end was cut by 1 base, the J end by 5 bases, with 9 bases between. The CDR3 spans 14 residues. Germline CDR1 SNHLY, CDR2 FYNNEI. CDR3 DNA sequence: TGTGCCAGCAGTGAAGACCTCCTAGATCAGCCCCAGCATTTT. It encodes CASSEDLLDQPQHF.

This clone was found a few times. Other DNA sequences in the same sample also yield this CDR3. The CDR3 DNA follows: TGTGCCAGCAGTCCTCGGGACAGTAATCAGCCCCAGCATTTT. It codes for CASSPRDSNQPQHF. This chain uses TRBV27 with TRBJ1-5; TRBD1 agrees at 7 bases. The CDR3 has 14 amino acids. J lost 4 bases, V lost 5 bases, and 5 bases had no gene match. CDR1 is MNHEY and CDR2 is SMNVEV in the germline V gene (reference sequence).

This clone appeared once. The chain couples TRBV27 to TRBJ1-3; D call uncertain. Trimming removed 2 bases from V and 0 bases from J, with 8 bases in between. From germline, CDR1 is MNHEY and CDR2 SMNVEV (reference sequence). The CDR3 runs 15 residues. CDR3: CASSLGGNSGNTIYF. In DNA form, the CDR3 reads TGTGCCAGCAGTTTAGGAGGAAACTCTGGAAACACCATATATTTT.

The chain carries TRBV5-4 and TRBJ1-1, with a possible D match to TRBD1 (5 bases). The V and J ends lost 1 base and 10 bases respectively, with 14 bases between them. The CDR3 spans 13 residues. The V gene's germline CDR1 is SGHNT and CDR2 YYREEE (reference sequence). CDR3 sequence: CASSLSTEGVAFF. The CDR3 DNA reads TGTGCCAGCAGCTTGTCAACGGAAGGGGTAGCTTTCTTT.

The chain uses TRBV15 and TRBJ1-1; the D is unclear. The CDR3 sequence is 13 residues long. Trimming cost V 0 bases and J 7 bases, with 9 bases left between them. Germline V gene data show CDR1 as LNHNV and CDR2 as YYDKDF (reference sequence). CDR3 in amino acids: CATSRDVAVEAFF. DNA of the CDR3: TGTGCCACCAGCAGAGATGTCGCCGTTGAAGCTTTCTTT.

J is TRBJ2-1 and V is TRBV2; 9 bases map to TRBD1. Losses at the gene ends were 2 bases for V and 7 bases for J; bases not matched to a gene: 12. CDR1 and CDR2 from the germline V gene are SNHLY and FYNNEI. The CDR3 sequence is 17 residues long. This CDR3 reads CASSEPLGTGLVNEQFF. The CDR3 bases are TGTGCCAGCAGTGAACCCCTAGGGACAGGGCTAGTGAATGAGCAGTTCTTC.

The chain carries TRBV11-2 and TRBJ2-3; D is ambiguous. The CDR3 has 16 amino acids. The germline gives CDR1 SGHAT, CDR2 FQNNGV. Deletions cut 0 bases from V and 4 bases from J, with 14 bases between. CDR3 in amino acids: CASSLDLRDRADTQYF. Here the CDR3 DNA reads TGTGCCAGCAGCTTAGATCTTAGGGATAGGGCAGATACGCAGTATTTT.

CDR3 sequence (DNA): TGTGCCAGCAGTTCCGGGACCTTTCTAAGGAATCAGTACTTC. Amino acids: CASSSGTFLRNQYF. The J gene is TRBJ2-7, the V gene TRBV27; D could derive from TRBD1 or TRBD2 (5 bases each). CDR3 length equals 14 residues. Germline V gene lookup returns CDR1 MNHEY and CDR2 SMNVEV (reference sequence). The ends were cut back, 4 bases at V and 10 bases at J, with 20 bases in the middle.

This clone was detected once. This chain links TRBV7-6 with TRBJ2-1; 11 bases match TRBD2. The CDR3 totals 15 residues. V was clipped by 1 base and J by 5 bases; unmatched bases: 1. Looked up from germline, CDR1 is SGHVS and CDR2 is FNYEAQ. CDR3 coding DNA: TGTGCCAGCAGCTTAGAGACTAGCGGGGACAATGAGCAGTTCTTC. Its translation: CASSLETSGDNEQFF.

V and J are TRBV19 and TRBJ2-7; D is possibly TRBD2 (7 bases). The CDR3 has 14 residues. The ends were cut back, 3 bases at V and 4 bases at J, with 13 bases in the middle. The germline V gene has CDR1 LNHDA and CDR2 SQIVND (reference sequence). DNA of the CDR3: TGTGCCAGTAGTATTGCGGGGGCGCGATACGAGCAGTACTTC. Translating it yields CASSIAGARYEQYF.

The rearrangement uses TRBV7-8 and TRBJ1-2, with no clear D. V lost 3 bases to trimming and J lost 6 bases, with 8 bases between them. The CDR3 consists of 12 residues. From germline, CDR1 is SGHVS and CDR2 FQNEAQ. The CDR3 sequence is CASSFDGDGYTF. CDR3 in DNA: TGTGCCAGCAGCTTTGACGGAGATGGCTACACCTTC.

The V call is TRBV4-1, the J call TRBJ2-5; tentatively, D is TRBD2 (5 bases). The DNA end is more similar to TRBJ2-7, so the J call may be wrong. The CDR3 runs 14 residues. The germline gives CDR1 MGHRA, CDR2 YSYEKL. CDR3 amino acids: CASSQDSVSYEQYF. Written as DNA, the CDR3 is TGCGCCAGCAGCCAAGATAGCGTCTCCTACGAGCAGTACTTC.

This chain connects TRBV13 to TRBJ1-2, with unresolved D. The CDR3 has 15 amino acids. Between the trimmed V and J ends, which lost 3 bases and 0 bases, there was a span of 11 bases. The germline V gene encodes CDR1 PRHDT and CDR2 FYEKMQ (reference sequence). CDR3 in amino acids: CASSLGTSANYGYTF. Here the CDR3 DNA reads TGTGCCAGCAGCTTGGGAACATCCGCTAACTATGGCTACACCTTC.

V gene TRBV5-6 combines with J gene TRBJ2-3; 7 positions match TRBD2. Germline CDR1 and CDR2: SGHDT and YYEEEE. The V and J ends lost 4 bases and 5 bases, in that order; junction bases with no gene match: 4. The CDR3 loop spans 13 amino acids. The CDR3 sequence is CASSGGTIDTQYF. The CDR3 region has the DNA TGTGCCAGCAGCGGAGGGACTATAGATACGCAGTATTTT.